This T cell receptor (beta chain) emerged from a study of T cell repertoires in cytomegalovirus infection (dated by TCRdb to about 2019). Some background on the complete study: Alongside well-studied HLA-B-restricted epitopes, the peptide stimulations were aimed at recently identified HLA-C-restricted CMV epitopes, whose presentation resists viral immunomodulation. Donor HLA type was relevant to the analysis, as public TCR beta signatures indicated carriage of CMV infection together with the matching HLA type. The investigation overall reported the following: In both this cohort and an independent 352-donor cohort, the cumulative frequency of public TCR beta family members distinguished carriers of CMV infection plus the relevant HLA type. In the ex vivo response, HLA-C-restricted CMV-specific TCR beta clonotypes were dominant, and in two of eight donors the single most frequent clonotype came from this HLA-C-restricted group.

Reading the label with the study, this specimen's treatment or condition is: in vitro stimulation with specific CMV peptide epitopes to enrich CMV-specific T cells. Regarding this clonotype: Its cognate antigen has yet to be identified. At one boundary the junction diverges from the germline segment, which might be a read error.

The instrument given in TCRdb is Illumina HiSeq 1500. TCRdb handled the public reads itself, with Q25 trimming in fastp and clone calling in MiXCR, and kept productive beta chains. Rows with one shared CDR3 protein collapse into an entry with the most common genes and DNA. This sample comprises 900,000 to 950,000 distinct CDR3 sequences, less than 40% of them detected only once. More than 12% of the sample is taken by the ten largest. The CDR3 goes from the cysteine to the phenylalanine over 14 residues. Only the CDR3 portion is preserved as DNA: 42 bases, with reading frame beginning at the first base. The germline V gene encodes CDR1 MGHDK and CDR2 SYGVNS.

The V and J segments used are TRBV25-1 and TRBJ1-2; no confident D gene assignment can be made. Sequencing used cultured CD8+ T cells from PBMCs, obtained from culture after CMV antigen stimulation. The TCR sequence derives from a human donor in good health (CMV status not recorded). Some clones in this sample may be carry-over from other donors' samples. CDR3 sequence: CVSSERRLNYGYTF. The bases read TGTGTCAGCAGTGAACGTCGGCTTAACTATGGCTACACCTTC.